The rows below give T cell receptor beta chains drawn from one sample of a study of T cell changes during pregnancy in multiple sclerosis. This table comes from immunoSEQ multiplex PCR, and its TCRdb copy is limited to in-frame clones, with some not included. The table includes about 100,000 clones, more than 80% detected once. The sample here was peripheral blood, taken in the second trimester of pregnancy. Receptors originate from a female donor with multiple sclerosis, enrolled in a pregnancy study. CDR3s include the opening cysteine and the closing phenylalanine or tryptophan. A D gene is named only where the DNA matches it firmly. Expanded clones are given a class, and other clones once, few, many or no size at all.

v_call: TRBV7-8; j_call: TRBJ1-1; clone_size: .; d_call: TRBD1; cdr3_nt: TGTGCCAGCAGCTTAACGGGACAGGGATTGAACACTGAAGCTTTCTTT; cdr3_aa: CASSLTGQGLNTEAFF
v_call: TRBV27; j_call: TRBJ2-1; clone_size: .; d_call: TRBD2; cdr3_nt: TGTGCCAGCAGTCCGCGGGAGTTTAAAGGGAATGAGCAGTTCTTC; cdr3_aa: CASSPREFKGNEQFF
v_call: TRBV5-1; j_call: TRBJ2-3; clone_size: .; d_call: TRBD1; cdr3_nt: TGCGCCAGCAGCTCCGACAGGGTGGGCACAGATACGCAGTATTTT; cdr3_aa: CASSSDRVGTDTQYF
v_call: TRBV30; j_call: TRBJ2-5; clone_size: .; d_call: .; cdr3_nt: TGTGCCTGGAGTGTACGCGGGGGCGGAGGAGAGACCCAGTACTTC; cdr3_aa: CAWSVRGGGGETQYF
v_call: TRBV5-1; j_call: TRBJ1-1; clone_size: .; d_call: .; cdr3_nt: TGCGCCAGCAGCTTGACAGCCGGGGACACTGAAGCTTTCTTT; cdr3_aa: CASSLTAGDTEAFF
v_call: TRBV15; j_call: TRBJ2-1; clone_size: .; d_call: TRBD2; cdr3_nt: TGTGCCACCAGCAGACGCGAGGGACTAGCGGGAGGTGAGCAGTTCTTC; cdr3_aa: CATSRREGLAGGEQFF
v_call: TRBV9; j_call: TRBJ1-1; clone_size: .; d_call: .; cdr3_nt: TGTGCCAGCGGCCCGGGGAGCCCGAACACTGAAGCTTTCTTT; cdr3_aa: CASGPGSPNTEAFF
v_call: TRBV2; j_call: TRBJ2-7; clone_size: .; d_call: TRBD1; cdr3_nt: TGTGCCAGTCAGGGGGACTCCTACGAGCAGTACTTC; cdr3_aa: CASQGDSYEQYF
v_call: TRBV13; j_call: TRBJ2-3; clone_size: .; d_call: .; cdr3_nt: TGTGCCAGCAGCTTACTCGATACGCAGTATTTT; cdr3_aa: CASSLLDTQYF
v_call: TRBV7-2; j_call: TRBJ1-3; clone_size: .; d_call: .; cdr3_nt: TGTGCCAGCAGCTTAGATAGCGGGGGGTCTGGAAACACCATATATTTT; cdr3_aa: CASSLDSGGSGNTIYF
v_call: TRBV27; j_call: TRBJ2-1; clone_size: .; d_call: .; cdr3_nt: TGTGCCAGCAGGGGCGAAGTAGCGGAAACCAACTACAATGAGCAGTTCTTC; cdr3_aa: CASRGEVAETNYNEQFF
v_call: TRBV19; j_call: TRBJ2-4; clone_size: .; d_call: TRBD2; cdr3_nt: TGTGCCAGTAGTATATCCTCTAGCGGGAGTGACATTCAGTACTTC; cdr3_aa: CASSISSSGSDIQYF
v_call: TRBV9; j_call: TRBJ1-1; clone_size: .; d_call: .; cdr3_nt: TGTGCCAGCAGCGTAGACAGTATAATGAACACTGAAGCTTTCTTT; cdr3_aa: CASSVDSIMNTEAFF
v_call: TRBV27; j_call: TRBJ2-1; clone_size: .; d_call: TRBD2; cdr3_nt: TGTGCCAGCAGTTCCACTTCGGGACTAGCGGGAGGGCCGGCGGTTCATGAGCAGTTCTTC; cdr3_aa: CASSSTSGLAGGPAVHEQFF
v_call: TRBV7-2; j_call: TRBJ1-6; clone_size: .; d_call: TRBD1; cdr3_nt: TGTGCCAGCAGACAGGACAGGGCGATAGGTTCACCCCTCCACTTT; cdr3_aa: CASRQDRAIGSPLHF
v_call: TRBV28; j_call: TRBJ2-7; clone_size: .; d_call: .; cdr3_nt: TGTGCCAGCAGCCCACCTATCCCACAGGGTGCGGTCCTCTACGAGCAGTACTTC; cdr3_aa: CASSPPIPQGAVLYEQYF
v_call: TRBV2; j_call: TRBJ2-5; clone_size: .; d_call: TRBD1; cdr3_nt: TGTGCCAGCAGCCTCCGGGACAGGGGGCGGACCCAGTACTTC; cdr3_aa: CASSLRDRGRTQYF
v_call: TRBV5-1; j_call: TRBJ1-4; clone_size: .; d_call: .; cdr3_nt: TGCGCCAGCAGCTTGGTAATGGCAGCAACTAATGAAAAACTGTTTTTT; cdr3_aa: CASSLVMAATNEKLFF
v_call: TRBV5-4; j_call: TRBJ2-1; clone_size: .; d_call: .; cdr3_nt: TGTGCCAGCAGCCCCGCTCGCAGGATTCCTGAGCAGTTCTTC; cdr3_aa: CASSPARRIPEQFF
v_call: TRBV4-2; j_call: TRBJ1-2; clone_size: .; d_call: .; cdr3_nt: TGTGCCAGCAGCCAAGTTAGGGGTAGCTACACCTTC; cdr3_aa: CASSQVRGSYTF
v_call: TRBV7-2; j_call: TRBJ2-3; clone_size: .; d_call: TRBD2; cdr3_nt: TGTGCCAGCAGCTTGGGACTAGCGGGGGGGTTGGATACGCAGTATTTT; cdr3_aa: CASSLGLAGGLDTQYF
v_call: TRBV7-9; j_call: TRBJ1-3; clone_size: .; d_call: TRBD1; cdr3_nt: TGTGCCAGCATCGTCAGAGACAGGGTGTACGGAAACACCATATATTTT; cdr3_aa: CASIVRDRVYGNTIYF
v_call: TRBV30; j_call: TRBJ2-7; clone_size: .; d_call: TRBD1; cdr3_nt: TGTGCCTGGGGTCCGGGGACAGGCAATTCCCCCTACGAGCAGTACTTC; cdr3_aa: CAWGPGTGNSPYEQYF
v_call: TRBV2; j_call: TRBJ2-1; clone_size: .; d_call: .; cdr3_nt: TGTGCCAGCAGCCTTAGGTGGGGGCTGTACAATGAGCAGTTCTTC; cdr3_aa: CASSLRWGLYNEQFF
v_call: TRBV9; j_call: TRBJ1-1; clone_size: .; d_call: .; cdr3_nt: TGTGCCAGCAGCGTTAACAGCTTTGAAGCTTTCTTT; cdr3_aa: CASSVNSFEAFF
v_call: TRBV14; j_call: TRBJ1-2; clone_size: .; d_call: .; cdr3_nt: TGTGCCAGCAGCCCCCGGGCCGCGGGGGGCTACACCTTC; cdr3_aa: CASSPRAAGGYTF
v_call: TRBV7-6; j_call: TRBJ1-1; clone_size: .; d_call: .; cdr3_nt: TGTGCCAGCAGCCCATTAGGCCCCGCGGCCACTGAAGCTTTCTTT; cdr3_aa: CASSPLGPAATEAFF
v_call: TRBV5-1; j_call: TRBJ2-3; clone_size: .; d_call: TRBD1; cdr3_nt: TGCGCCAGCAGCATCGGGACAGGGAGAGGCACAGATACGCAGTATTTT; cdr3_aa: CASSIGTGRGTDTQYF
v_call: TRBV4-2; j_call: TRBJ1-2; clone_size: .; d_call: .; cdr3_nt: TGTGCCAGCAGCCAAGCCGGGGGGGCTGACTATGGCTACACCTTC; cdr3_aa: CASSQAGGADYGYTF
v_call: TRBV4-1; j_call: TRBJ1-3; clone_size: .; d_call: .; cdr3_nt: TGCGCCAGCAGCCAAGAGGAGGGAAACACCATATATTTT; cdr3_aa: CASSQEEGNTIYF
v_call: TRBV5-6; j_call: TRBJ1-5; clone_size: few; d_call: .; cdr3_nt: TGTGCCAGCAGCTTGGCCGACAGAGATCAGCCCCAGCATTTT; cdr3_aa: CASSLADRDQPQHF
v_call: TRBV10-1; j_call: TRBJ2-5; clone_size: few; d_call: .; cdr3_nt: TGCGCCAGCAGTGAGTCCGGCGGGATCGGAGAGACCCAGTACTTC; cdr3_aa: CASSESGGIGETQYF
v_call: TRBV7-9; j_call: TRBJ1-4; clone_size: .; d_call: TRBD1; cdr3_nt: TGTGCCAGCAGCTCGTCGACAGGGTTATATGAAAAACTGTTTTTT; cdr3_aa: CASSSSTGLYEKLFF
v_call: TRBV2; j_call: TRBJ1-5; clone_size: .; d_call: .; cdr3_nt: TGTGCCAGCAGGATGACAGGTGTTGCTAGCAATCAGCCCCAGCATTTT; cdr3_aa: CASRMTGVASNQPQHF
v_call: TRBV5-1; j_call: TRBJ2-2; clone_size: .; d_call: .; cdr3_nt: TGCGCCAGCAGCTTGGAGGGGCCTCGAAGAAACACCGGGGAGCTGTTTTTT; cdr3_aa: CASSLEGPRRNTGELFF
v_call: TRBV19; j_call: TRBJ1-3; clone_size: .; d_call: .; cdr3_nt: TGTGCCAGTAGCATCTCTGGAAACACCATATATTTT; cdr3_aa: CASSISGNTIYF
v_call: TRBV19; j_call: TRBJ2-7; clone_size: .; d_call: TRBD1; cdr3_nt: TGTGCCAGTAGTATAGGCCTCGGGACAGACTACGAGCAGTACTTC; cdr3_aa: CASSIGLGTDYEQYF
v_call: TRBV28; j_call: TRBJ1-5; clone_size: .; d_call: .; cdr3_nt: TGTGCCAGCAGTTACGGTAGTAATCAGCCCCAGCATTTT; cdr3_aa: CASSYGSNQPQHF
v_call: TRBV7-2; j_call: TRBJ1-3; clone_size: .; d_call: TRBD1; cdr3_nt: TGTGCCAGCAGCTTGACAGGGCCATCCTCTGGAAACACCATATATTTT; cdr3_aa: CASSLTGPSSGNTIYF
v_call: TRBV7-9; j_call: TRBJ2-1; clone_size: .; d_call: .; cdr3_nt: TGTGCCAGCAGCTTTTCAAGGGAGGCCAATGAGCAGTTCTTC; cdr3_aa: CASSFSREANEQFF
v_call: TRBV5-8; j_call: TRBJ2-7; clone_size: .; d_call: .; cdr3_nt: TGTGCCAGCAGCCCACGGCTAGCCAGAATCTCCTACGAGCAGTACTTC; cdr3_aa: CASSPRLARISYEQYF
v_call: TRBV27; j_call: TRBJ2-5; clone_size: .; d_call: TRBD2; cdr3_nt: TGTGCCAGCGCCGGACTAGCGGAAGAGACCCAGTACTTC; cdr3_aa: CASAGLAEETQYF
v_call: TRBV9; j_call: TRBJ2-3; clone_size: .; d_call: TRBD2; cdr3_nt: TGTGCCAGCAGCACTAGCGGGACCACAGATACGCAGTATTTT; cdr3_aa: CASSTSGTTDTQYF
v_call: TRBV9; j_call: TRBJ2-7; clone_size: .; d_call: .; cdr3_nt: TGTGCCAGCAGCGTAGATCCGGCAGGGAGGTCCTACGAGCAGTACTTC; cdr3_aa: CASSVDPAGRSYEQYF
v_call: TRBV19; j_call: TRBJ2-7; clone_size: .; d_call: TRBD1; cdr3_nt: TGTGCCAGTGGGACAGGATACGAGCAGTACTTC; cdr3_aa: CASGTGYEQYF
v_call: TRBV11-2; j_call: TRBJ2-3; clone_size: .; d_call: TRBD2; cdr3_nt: TGTGCCAGCAGCTTAGGGGTTGCGGGGGGGGCGGATACGCAGTATTTT; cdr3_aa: CASSLGVAGGADTQYF
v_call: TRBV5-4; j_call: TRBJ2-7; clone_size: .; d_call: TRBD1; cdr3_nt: TGTGCCAGCAGCCCTGGGACAGGGGGACTCTACGAGCAGTACTTC; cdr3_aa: CASSPGTGGLYEQYF
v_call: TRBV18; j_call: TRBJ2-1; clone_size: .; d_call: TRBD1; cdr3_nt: TGTGCCAGCTCACTGGACAGGGAGGTCAATGAGCAGTTCTTC; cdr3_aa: CASSLDREVNEQFF
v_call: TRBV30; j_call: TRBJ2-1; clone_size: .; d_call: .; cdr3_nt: TGTGCCTGGAGTGTAAACCTCGGCGCAGGTGAGCAGTTCTTC; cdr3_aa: CAWSVNLGAGEQFF
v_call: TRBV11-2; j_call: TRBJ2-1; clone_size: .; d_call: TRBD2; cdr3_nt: TGTGCCAGCAGCTCCAAGGGGACTAGCGAGTACAATGAGCAGTTCTTC; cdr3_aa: CASSSKGTSEYNEQFF
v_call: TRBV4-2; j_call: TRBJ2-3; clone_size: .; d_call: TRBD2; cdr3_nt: TGTGCCAGCAGCCAATCAGCGGGGGGGGGTGAGACGCAGTATTTT; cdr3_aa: CASSQSAGGGETQYF
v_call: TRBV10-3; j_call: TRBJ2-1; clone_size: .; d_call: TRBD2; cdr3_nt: TGTGCCATCAGTGATCTGACTAGCGCGGGGGCGAATGAGCAGTTCTTC; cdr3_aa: CAISDLTSAGANEQFF
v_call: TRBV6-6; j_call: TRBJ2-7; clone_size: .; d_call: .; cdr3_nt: TGTGCCAGCACCGACAGGCAACGAGGTCGGCACGAGCAGTACTTC; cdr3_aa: CASTDRQRGRHEQYF
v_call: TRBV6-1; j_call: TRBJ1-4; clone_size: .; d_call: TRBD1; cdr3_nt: TGTGCCAGCAAAGGGGACAGGTTTAATGAAAAACTGTTTTTT; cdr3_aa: CASKGDRFNEKLFF
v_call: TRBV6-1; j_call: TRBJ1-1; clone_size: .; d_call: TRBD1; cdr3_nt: TGTGCCAGCAGGACAGGGGTAGAGACTGAAGCTTTCTTT; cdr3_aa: CASRTGVETEAFF